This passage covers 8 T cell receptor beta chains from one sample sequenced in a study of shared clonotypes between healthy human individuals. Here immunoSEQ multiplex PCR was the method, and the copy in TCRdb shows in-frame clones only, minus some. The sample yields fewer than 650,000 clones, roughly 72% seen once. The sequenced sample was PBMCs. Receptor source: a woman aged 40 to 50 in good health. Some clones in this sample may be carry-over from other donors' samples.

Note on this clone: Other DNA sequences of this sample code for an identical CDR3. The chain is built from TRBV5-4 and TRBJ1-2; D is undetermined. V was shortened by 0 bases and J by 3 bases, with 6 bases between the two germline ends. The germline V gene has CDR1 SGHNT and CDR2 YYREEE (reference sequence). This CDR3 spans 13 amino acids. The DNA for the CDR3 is TGTGCCAGCAGCTTGGACAGCCACTATGGCTACACCTTC. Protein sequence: CASSLDSHYGYTF.

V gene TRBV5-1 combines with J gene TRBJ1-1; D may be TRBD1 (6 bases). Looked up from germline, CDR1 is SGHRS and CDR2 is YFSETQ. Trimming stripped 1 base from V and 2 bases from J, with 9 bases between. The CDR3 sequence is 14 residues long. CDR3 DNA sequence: TGCGCCAGCAGCTTGACAGGGCATAACACTGAAGCTTTCTTT. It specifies CASSLTGHNTEAFF. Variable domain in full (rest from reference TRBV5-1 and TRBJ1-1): KAGVTQTPRYLIKTRGQQVTLSCSPISGHRSVSWYQQTPGQGLQFLFEYFSETQRNKGNFPGRFSGRQFSNSRSEMNVSTLELGDSALYLCASSLTGHNTEAFFGQGTRLTVV.

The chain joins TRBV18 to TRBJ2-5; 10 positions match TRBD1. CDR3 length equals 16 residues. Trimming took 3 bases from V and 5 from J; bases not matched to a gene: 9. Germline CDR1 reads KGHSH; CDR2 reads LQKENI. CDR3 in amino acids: CASSPRTTGGWETQYF. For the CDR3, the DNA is TGTGCCAGCTCACCCCGAACGACAGGGGGCTGGGAGACCCAGTACTTC.

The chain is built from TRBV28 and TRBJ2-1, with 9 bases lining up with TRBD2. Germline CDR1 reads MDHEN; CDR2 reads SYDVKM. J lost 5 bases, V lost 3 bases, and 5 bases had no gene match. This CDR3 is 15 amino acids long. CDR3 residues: CASSFAGGTNNEQFF. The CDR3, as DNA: TGTGCCAGCAGTTTTGCGGGAGGGACAAACAATGAGCAGTTCTTC. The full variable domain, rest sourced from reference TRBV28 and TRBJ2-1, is DVKVTQSSRYLVKRTGEKVFLECVQDMDHENMFWYRQDPGLGLRLIYFSYDVKMKEKGDIPEGYSVSREKKERFSLILESASTNQTSMYLCASSFAGGTNNEQFFGPGTRLTVL.

In DNA form, the CDR3 reads TGTGCCAGCAGTTCGACCGGGGGAGTCACCTCCTACGAGCAGTACTTC. Protein sequence: CASSSTGGVTSYEQYF. This chain uses TRBV6-6 with TRBJ2-7, with a weak D call TRBD2 (6 bases). The CDR3 extends over 16 amino acids. Germline-derived CDR1 and CDR2 are MNHNY and SVGAGI (reference sequence). Trimming shortened V by 4 bases and J by 0 bases, and 16 bases separated the two germline ends.

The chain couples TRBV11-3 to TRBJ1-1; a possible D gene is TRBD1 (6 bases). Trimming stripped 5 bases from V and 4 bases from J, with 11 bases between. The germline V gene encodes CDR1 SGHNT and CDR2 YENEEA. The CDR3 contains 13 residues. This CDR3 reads CASSVRQATEAFF. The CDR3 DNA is TGTGCCAGCAGCGTTAGACAGGCCACTGAAGCTTTCTTT.

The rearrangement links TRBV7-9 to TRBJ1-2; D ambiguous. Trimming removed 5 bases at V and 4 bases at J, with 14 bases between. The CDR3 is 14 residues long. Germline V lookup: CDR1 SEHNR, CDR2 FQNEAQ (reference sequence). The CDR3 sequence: CASSALDGPYGYTF. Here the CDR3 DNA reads TGTGCCAGCAGCGCCCTGGACGGACCCTATGGCTACACCTTC. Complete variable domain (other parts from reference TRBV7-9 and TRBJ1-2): DTGVSQNPRHKITKRGQNVTFRCDPISEHNRLYWYRQTLGQGPEFLTYFQNEAQLEKSRLLSDRFSAERPKGSFSTLEIQRTEQGDSAMYLCASSALDGPYGYTFGSGTRLTVV.

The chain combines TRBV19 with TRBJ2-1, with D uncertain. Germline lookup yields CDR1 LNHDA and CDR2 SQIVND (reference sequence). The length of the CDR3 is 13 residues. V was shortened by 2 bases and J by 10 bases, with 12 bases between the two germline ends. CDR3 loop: CASSIRVMGEQFF. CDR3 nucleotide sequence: TGTGCCAGTAGTATACGCGTCATGGGGGAGCAGTTCTTC.